This T cell receptor (beta chain) was found in a study of blood T cells in healthy people across ages. A second PCR, run for roughly 7 to 12 cycles, used a sample-barcoded 5' primer plus a J-beta primer mix. TCRdb independently ran MiXCR on the 5' RACE reads; one entry per CDR3 protein. The sample yields about 1,600,000 distinct CDR3 sequences, roughly 40% seen once. General study points: Roughly linearly, TCR beta diversity per million T cells fell as age increased.

Regarding this clonotype: Its antigen is not known.

This TCR derives from a woman aged 18-29 years in good health. What was sequenced was blood.

The CDR3 DNA reads as TGTGCCAGCAGCTTATCCAGGGGCACAGGCACAGATACGCAGTATTTT. It codes for CASSLSRGTGTDTQYF. J is TRBJ2-3 and V is TRBV7-3, with D possibly matching TRBD1 (6 bases). V was cut by 2 bases and J by 1 base, with 13 bases left in between. The CDR3 consists of 16 residues. The germline CDR1 and CDR2 sequences are SGHTA and FQGTGA. The full variable domain, completed using reference TRBV7-3 and TRBJ2-3, is GAGVSQTPSNKVTEKGKYVELRCDPISGHTALYWYRQSLGQGPEFLIYFQGTGAADDSGLPNDRFFAVRPEGSVSTLKIQRTERGDSAVYLCASSLSRGTGTDTQYFGPGTRLTVL.